This T cell receptor beta chain stems from a study of blood T cell repertoires in COVID-19. Study background: The United States, Italy and Spain provided the acute and convalescent COVID-19 samples. PBMCs, B-cell-depleted T cells, or T cells provided the cDNA or gDNA that made up the material.

Under the authors' procedure: Cell counts per sample came from amplifying reference gene primers. Measured with immunoSEQ multiplex PCR; TCRdb has only the in-frame clones, and not every one. The V and J calls and clone size come from that table; D and trimming were worked out from the DNA. The top ten clones hold approximately 3.8% of a sample with about 59,000 clones, 70% to 85% of them seen once. The germline V and J ends were trimmed by 1 base and 7 bases, with 12 bases remaining between them. The germline V gene encodes CDR1 SGHRS and CDR2 YFSETQ. The CDR3 consists of 15 residues. The rearrangement links TRBV5-1 to TRBJ1-6; D possibly corresponds to TRBD1 (6 bases). The sequence was obtained from a man between 60 and 75 years old with acute or convalescent COVID-19. Sequenced sample: peripheral blood. CDR3: CASSLTGMRNSPLHF. DNA of the CDR3: TGCGCCAGCAGCTTGACAGGGATGAGGAATTCACCCCTCCACTTT.